The present TCR beta chain was sequenced within a study of CXCR3-negative and CXCR3-positive naive CD8 T cells. Naive cells were sorted as CD45RO-, CCR7+, CD27+ and CD95-. Study-level findings and limits: TRB CDR3 properties indicated TCR strength, while surface CD5 was similar across naive subsets. Naive CXCR3-positive cells had TRB CDR3s more hydrophobic than those of CXCR3-negative naive cells. The level of CXCR3 expression partially decreased after cryopreservation; the majority of assays used fresh PBMCs. Diversity proved comparably high across both naive subsets and much lower in memory CD8+ cells.

The CDR3 loop spans 20 amino acids. The method, 5' RACE with UMI labels, was used to prepare the TRB cDNA libraries. TCRdb reanalyzed the 5' RACE reads and collapses them to one entry per CDR3 protein, without DNA. The table lists about 85,000 distinct CDR3 sequences. Comment on this clonotype: Its antigen is currently unknown.

The sequenced material came from naive CXCR3+ CD8+ T cells from blood. Subset indicated: CD45RO-CCR7+CD27+CD95- naive CD8+ T cells expressing CXCR3 (TNR3+). The TCR originated in a human donor in good health. Some clones in this sample may be carry-over from other donors' samples. The gene calls are TRBV12-3 or TRBV12-4 and TRBJ2-4; TCRdb's assignment of TRBD1 cannot be checked, as there is no DNA. The CDR3 is CASSQRPTPDRASAKNIQYF.